These 17 T cell receptor beta chains were all obtained from the same sample, sequenced in a study of cytomegalovirus exposure and HLA in healthy donors. Both 60 Vbeta primers and 13 Jbeta primers went into the PCR. The table came from immunoSEQ multiplex PCR; TCRdb's copy has only in-frame clones and leaves some out. The sample lists about 120,000 clones, around three quarters seen once, with about 4.5% in the top ten. The specimen was PBMCs. The source is a young man in good health and CMV-seropositive.

The CDR3 spells CASSQQLAETQWEQFF. The CDR3 region has the DNA TGTGCCAGCAGCCAGCAACTAGCGGAGACTCAGTGGGAGCAGTTCTTC. This chain links TRBV4-2 with TRBJ2-1, with 8 bases that match TRBD2. The germline V gene encodes CDR1 LGHNA and CDR2 YNFKEQ. CDR3 length: 16 amino acids. Germline trimming cut 3 bases from V and 10 bases from J; bases unmatched to any gene: 14.

This clone was seen once. The rearrangement joins TRBV9 to TRBJ2-2; weak D call: TRBD2 (5 bases). CDR1 and CDR2 from the germline V gene are SGDLS and YYNGEE. The length of the CDR3 is 16 residues. The ends were cut back, 4 bases at V and 3 bases at J, with 16 bases in the middle. The CDR3 region is CASSPQADIYTGELFF. CDR3 sequence (DNA): TGTGCCAGCAGCCCCCAAGCGGATATCTACACCGGGGAGCTGTTTTTT. Full variable domain (rest looked up from reference TRBV9 and TRBJ2-2): DSGVTQTPKHLITATGQRVTLRCSPRSGDLSVYWYQQSLDQGLQFLIQYYNGEERAKGNILERFSAQQFPDLHSELNLSSLELGDSALYFCASSPQADIYTGELFFGEGSRLTVL.

This chain uses TRBV5-1 with TRBJ2-5, with unresolved D. Germline V gene sequence: CDR1 SGHRS, CDR2 YFSETQ. The CDR3 runs to 18 residues. Trimming left V 0 bases short and J 1 base short, with 19 bases between. The CDR3 region is CASSLDVFVGLLQETQYF. The DNA for the CDR3 is TGCGCCAGCAGCTTGGATGTTTTTGTGGGCTTGCTCCAAGAGACCCAGTACTTC.

The chain links TRBV5-6 to TRBJ2-1; no definite D call. CDR1 is SGHDT, CDR2 YYEEEE, per germline. The CDR3 covers 16 residues. The germline V and J ends were trimmed by 6 bases and 3 bases, with 19 bases remaining between them. The CDR3 region is CASILFSRRGYNEQFF. CDR3 nucleotide sequence: TGTGCCAGCATCCTTTTTTCGAGGCGAGGCTACAATGAGCAGTTCTTC.

The rearrangement links TRBV5-4 to TRBJ1-2; D gene unclear. In germline, CDR1 is SGHNT, CDR2 YYREEE (reference sequence). CDR3 length: 14 residues. The ends were cut back, 1 base at V and 4 bases at J, with 11 bases in the middle. The CDR3 sequence: CASSLSGSIYGYTF. The CDR3 DNA is TGTGCCAGCAGCTTGTCGGGGTCTATCTATGGCTACACCTTC.

The chain employs TRBV28 and TRBJ2-1; 7 nucleotides match TRBD2. With 4 bases clipped from V and 2 bases from J, the junction kept 11 bases outside the gene matches. CDR3 size: 17 residues. CDR1 is MDHEN and CDR2 is SYDVKM in the germline V gene. CDR3 DNA sequence: TGTGCCAGCAGTTCTTCTCGAGCGGGACGTACCTACAATGAGCAGTTCTTC. This sequence encodes CASSSSRAGRTYNEQFF. Full variable domain (rest looked up from reference TRBV28 and TRBJ2-1): DVKVTQSSRYLVKRTGEKVFLECVQDMDHENMFWYRQDPGLGLRLIYFSYDVKMKEKGDIPEGYSVSREKKERFSLILESASTNQTSMYLCASSSSRAGRTYNEQFFGPGTRLTVL.

Points on this clone: Mismatch with germline at one junction end may stem from a read error. The gene calls are TRBV7-2 and TRBJ2-1, with 7 bases that match TRBD2. Germline V gene sequence: CDR1 SGHTA, CDR2 FQGNSA. This CDR3 contains 14 residues. CDR3 in DNA: TGTGCCAGCAGCTTTCTGACTAGCTACGATGAGCAGTTCTTC. It specifies CASSFLTSYDEQFF.

The chain has TRBV6-6 and TRBJ2-5; D gene unclear. The CDR3 totals 15 residues. Germline CDR1 reads MNHNY; CDR2 reads SVGAGI (reference sequence). Trimming took off 4 bases at V and 5 bases at J, with 17 bases between the two ends. This chain's CDR3 is CASSSFAAPEETQYF. The CDR3 DNA follows: TGTGCCAGCAGTTCCTTCGCCGCCCCGGAGGAGACCCAGTACTTC.

The J gene is TRBJ2-2, the V gene TRBV13, with D hard to call. V shed 2 bases and J shed 2 bases, with 15 bases lying between them. The CDR3 extends over 17 amino acids. The germline V gene has CDR1 PRHDT and CDR2 FYEKMQ (reference sequence). The CDR3 here is CASSLWASRKNTGELFF. The CDR3 DNA reads as TGTGCCAGCAGCTTATGGGCTTCCCGAAAAAACACCGGGGAGCTGTTTTTT. Looking up the rest from reference TRBV13 and TRBJ2-2 gives the full variable domain: AAGVIQSPRHLIKEKRETATLKCYPIPRHDTVYWYQQGPGQDPQFLISFYEKMQSDKGSIPDRFSAQQFSDYHSELNMSSLELGDSALYFCASSLWASRKNTGELFFGEGSRLTVL.

The V and J genes are TRBV7-3 and TRBJ2-7, with D tentatively TRBD1 (6 bases). The length of the CDR3 is 15 residues. Germline lookup yields CDR1 SGHTA and CDR2 FQGTGA. Trimming left V 0 bases short and J 4 bases short, with 13 bases between. The CDR3 bases are TGTGCCAGCAGCTTAACACGGGCAGGGGATTACGAGCAGTACTTC. This gives the protein CASSLTRAGDYEQYF.

The chain links TRBV28 to TRBJ2-5, with a possible D match to TRBD1 (5 bases). Trimming removed 7 bases from V and 1 base from J, with 22 bases in between. The germline V gene has CDR1 MDHEN and CDR2 SYDVKM. The CDR3 is 17 amino acids. The CDR3 coding sequence is TGTGCCAGCACCCCACTTCTGGGGCATATTTTCCAAGAGACCCAGTACTTC. It yields the protein CASTPLLGHIFQETQYF.

The V call is TRBV12-5, the J call TRBJ2-7; a possible D gene is TRBD2 (6 bases). The V gene's germline CDR1 is LGHNT and CDR2 FRNRAP. The V gene lost 0 bases and the J gene lost 7 bases, with 16 bases spanning the gap. This CDR3 comprises 15 residues. CDR3 sequence: CASGLVRQGLFEQYF. CDR3 nucleotides: TGTGCTAGTGGTTTGGTACGGCAGGGACTGTTTGAGCAGTACTTC. Full variable domain (missing parts from reference TRBV12-5 and TRBJ2-7): DARVTQTPRHKVTEMGQEVTMRCQPILGHNTVFWYRQTMMQGLELLAYFRNRAPLDDSGMPKDRFSAEMPDATLATLKIQPSEPRDSAVYFCASGLVRQGLFEQYFGPGTRLTVT.

The chain recombines TRBV5-4 with TRBJ1-6; tentative D call: TRBD1 (5 bases). The CDR3 loop spans 14 amino acids. V was clipped by 4 bases and J by 5 bases, with 10 bases between them. CDR1 and CDR2 from the germline V gene are SGHNT and YYREEE (reference sequence). The CDR3 loop reads CASSAGLNNSPLHF. The CDR3 DNA follows: TGTGCCAGCAGCGCGGGACTGAATAATTCACCCCTCCACTTT.

V and J are TRBV2 and TRBJ1-4; 7 bases align to TRBD1. Germline V gives CDR1 SNHLY, CDR2 FYNNEI. This CDR3 is 14 amino acids long. The V gene end was trimmed by 4 bases and the J gene end by 7 bases; junction bases not matched to a gene: 6. The DNA for the CDR3 is TGTGCCAGCAGTGCCCGACAGGGCGGTGAAAAACTGTTTTTT. Its protein is CASSARQGGEKLFF.

The chain has TRBV27 and TRBJ2-3, with 14 bases that match TRBD2. J was trimmed by 2 bases and V by 3 bases; bases with no gene match: 1. CDR1 and CDR2 from the germline V gene are MNHEY and SMNVEV (reference sequence). The CDR3 is 16 residues long. CDR3 residues: CASSLGLAGDTDTQYF. For the CDR3, the DNA is TGTGCCAGCAGTTTGGGACTAGCGGGGGACACAGATACGCAGTATTTT.

The chain uses TRBV7-9 and TRBJ1-3, with D possibly TRBD1 on 6 matching bases. V lost 5 bases and J lost 4, with 18 bases in between. There are 16 residues in the CDR3. The germline gives CDR1 SEHNR, CDR2 FQNEAQ (reference sequence). The CDR3 DNA reads as TGTGCCAGCAGCCCCCCGGGACATATACTCGGAAACACCATATATTTT. Translation gives CASSPPGHILGNTIYF. Supplemented by reference TRBV7-9 and TRBJ1-3, the full variable domain reads DTGVSQNPRHKITKRGQNVTFRCDPISEHNRLYWYRQTLGQGPEFLTYFQNEAQLEKSRLLSDRFSAERPKGSFSTLEIQRTEQGDSAMYLCASSPPGHILGNTIYFGEGSWLTVV.

This clone appeared once. The rearrangement uses TRBV5-5 and TRBJ1-3, with D possibly being TRBD1 (5 bases). This CDR3 region has 17 residues. The V end was cut by 4 bases, the J end by 0 bases, with 17 bases between. The germline V gene encodes CDR1 SGHKS and CDR2 YYEKEE (reference sequence). For the CDR3, the DNA is TGTGCCAGCAGCCCTTTCGGCAGGGATCTCTCTGGAAACACCATATATTTT. The encoded protein is CASSPFGRDLSGNTIYF.